This TCR beta chain was identified in a study of control samples from healthy donors and cancer patients. Germline loops: CDR1 LGHDT, CDR2 YNNKEL (reference sequence). This CDR3 contains 18 residues. The J segment lost 10 bases and the V segment lost 3 bases, leaving 19 bases of the junction unmatched. TCRdb's table, derived via immunoSEQ multiplex PCR, lists solely in-frame clones and lacks some. The repertoire holds roughly 150,000 clones, roughly 93% seen once, with more than 5% in the top ten. Sequenced input: blood. This chain links TRBV3-1 (or the pseudogene TRBV3-2) with TRBJ2-1; TRBD2 aligns across 9 bases. This TCR came from a man aged 18 to 30 in good health. The CDR3 loop is CASSHILGVAGVHREQFF. As DNA, the CDR3 is TGTGCCAGCAGCCATATCCTCGGGGTAGCGGGGGTCCATCGAGAGCAGTTCTTC.